Each of the 10 T cell receptor beta chains below was sequenced from the same sample in a study of shared clonotypes between healthy human individuals. Assay: immunoSEQ multiplex PCR; the TCRdb copy retains only in-frame clones and omits some. Among about 2.1 million clones listed, under 95% were seen once. Terminally differentiated effector memory CD45RA+ cells were excluded from the naive CD8 cells, which were CD45RO-negative and positively selected for CCR7. The material sequenced was naive CD8+ T cells from PBMCs. These receptors came from a young man in good health. Some clones in this sample may be carry-over from other donors' samples.

The chain's CDR3 is CASNNGRYNEQFF. The CDR3 bases are TGTGCCAGCAATAACGGCCGCTACAATGAGCAGTTCTTC. The chain recombines TRBV6-5 with TRBJ2-1; D call uncertain. The CDR3 length is 13 residues. Germline CDR1 and CDR2: MNHEY and SVGAGI. V lost 7 bases and J 3 bases, leaving 10 bases between the germline ends.

The chain carries TRBV29-1 and TRBJ2-7; 8 bases are a match to TRBD1. The junction had 15 bases not matched to a gene; V was cut back by 1 base and J by 7 bases. In germline, CDR1 is SQVTM, CDR2 ANQGSEA. The CDR3 is 16 residues long. For the CDR3, the DNA is TGCAGCGTTGAAGCATTGAACCGGGACAGGTCCTTTGAGCAGTACTTC. Translated: CSVEALNRDRSFEQYF.

The V gene is TRBV7-9, the J gene TRBJ1-2; TRBD1 might be the D (5 bases). V lost 3 bases to trimming and J lost 8 bases, with 16 bases between them. This CDR3 region has 14 residues. The germline gives CDR1 SEHNR, CDR2 FQNEAQ (reference sequence). The CDR3 coding sequence is TGTGCCAGCAGCTTCGGGGCCGGGATTTTGGGCTACACCTTC. As protein: CASSFGAGILGYTF.

The chain combines TRBV29-1 with TRBJ1-5; 8 bases are a match to TRBD1. CDR1 SQVTM and CDR2 ANQGSEA come from the germline V gene. Trimming cost V 7 bases and J 4 bases; bases outside gene matches: 6. The CDR3 covers 13 residues. The CDR3 protein is CSATTGVNQPQHF. CDR3 DNA sequence: TGCAGCGCAACGACAGGGGTTAATCAGCCCCAGCATTTT.

This clone appeared once. The rearrangement uses TRBV15 and TRBJ2-1; 8 nucleotides align to TRBD2. Germline trimming cut 8 bases from V and 6 bases from J; bases unmatched to any gene: 6. The CDR3 is 13 residues long. Germline V gene sequence: CDR1 LNHNV, CDR2 YYDKDF (reference sequence). The CDR3 loop reads CATEGLAGNEQFF. In DNA, the CDR3 is TGTGCCACCGAGGGGCTAGCGGGCAATGAGCAGTTCTTC.

The CDR3 is CASSIGPGREKLFF. In DNA, the CDR3 is TGTGCCAGTAGTATTGGCCCGGGCCGTGAAAAACTGTTTTTT. This chain connects TRBV19 to TRBJ1-4, with no clear D. The V and J ends lost 3 bases and 7 bases respectively, with 12 bases between them. Germline V gene sequence: CDR1 LNHDA, CDR2 SQIVND (reference sequence). CDR3 size: 14 residues.

CDR3 loop: CAISESLQGIGLFF. Here the CDR3 DNA reads TGTGCCATCAGTGAGTCCCTTCAGGGTATTGGGCTGTTTTTT. This chain joins TRBV10-3 and TRBJ2-2; a possible D gene is TRBD1 (5 bases). CDR3 length: 14 residues. Germline loops: CDR1 ENHRY, CDR2 SYGVKD. V gave up 0 bases and J gave up 13 bases, with 15 bases separating them.

This clone appeared once. The CDR3 protein is CASSQPGASYEQYF. In DNA, the CDR3 is TGCGCCAGCAGCCAACCCGGGGCCTCCTACGAGCAGTACTTC. The chain uses TRBV4-1 and TRBJ2-7; D assignment may be TRBD1 or TRBD2 (5 bases each). Germline V lookup: CDR1 MGHRA, CDR2 YSYEKL. V was shortened by 2 bases and J by 0 bases, with 8 bases between the two germline ends. This CDR3 has 14 amino acids.

With regard to this clone: This CDR3 is also generated by other DNA sequences in the sample. The genes are TRBV27 and TRBJ2-7, with TRBD1 as a possible D gene (6 bases). Trimming removed 5 bases from V and 0 bases from J, with 11 bases in between. Germline CDR1 MNHEY, CDR2 SMNVEV (reference sequence). This CDR3 has 14 residues. CDR3 region: CASSNRGSSYEQYF. DNA for the CDR3: TGTGCCAGCAGTAATAGGGGGAGCTCCTACGAGCAGTACTTC.

The genes are TRBV19 and TRBJ1-5; D is undetermined. The germline V gene has CDR1 LNHDA and CDR2 SQIVND (reference sequence). Trimming removed 5 bases from V and 0 bases from J, with 5 bases in between. The CDR3 has 13 residues. The CDR3 DNA is TGTGCCAGTAGTGTGTTTAGCAATCAGCCCCAGCATTTT. As protein: CASSVFSNQPQHF.